This entry is about one T cell receptor beta chain. Its antigen is unknown. The sample originates from a study of OX40 agonist ivuxolimab in advanced cancers. Study-wide points: Among the lowest levels of clonal expansion were found in partial responders at 0.1-3.0 mg/kg.

Sequencing was performed with immunoSEQ multiplex PCR; in TCRdb, only in-frame clones are kept and a portion is missing. The data contain tens of thousands of clones, 85% to 90% of them singletons. The sequence was collected from an adult with an advanced solid tumor such as melanoma, head and neck, liver or kidney cancer. The sample here was CD4+ or CD8+ T cells sorted from blood, taken in a trial of the OX40 agonist ivuxolimab.

CDR3 residues: CASSPDASGRKETQYF. The CDR3 DNA reads as TGTGCCAGCTCACCGGATGCTAGCGGGAGGAAAGAGACCCAGTACTTC. This chain links TRBV18 with TRBJ2-5; 11 nucleotides align to TRBD2. This CDR3 comprises 16 residues. Losses at the gene ends were 3 bases for V and 3 bases for J; bases not matched to a gene: 6. The germline gives CDR1 KGHSH, CDR2 LQKENI.